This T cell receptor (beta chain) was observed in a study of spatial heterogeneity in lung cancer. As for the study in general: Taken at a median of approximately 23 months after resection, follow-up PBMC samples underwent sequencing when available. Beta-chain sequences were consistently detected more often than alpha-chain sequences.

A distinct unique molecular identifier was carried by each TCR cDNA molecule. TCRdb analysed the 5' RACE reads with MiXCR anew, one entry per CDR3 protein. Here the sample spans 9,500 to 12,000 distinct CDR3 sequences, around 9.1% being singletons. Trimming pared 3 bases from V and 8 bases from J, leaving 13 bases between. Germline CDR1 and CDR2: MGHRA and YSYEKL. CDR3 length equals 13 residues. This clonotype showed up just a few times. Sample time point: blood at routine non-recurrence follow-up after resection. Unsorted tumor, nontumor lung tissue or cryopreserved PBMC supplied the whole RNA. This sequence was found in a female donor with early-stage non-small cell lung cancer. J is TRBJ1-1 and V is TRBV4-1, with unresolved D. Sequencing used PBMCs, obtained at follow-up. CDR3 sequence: CASSHVRGGEAFF. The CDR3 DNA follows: TGCGCCAGCAGCCACGTGCGGGGAGGGGAAGCTTTCTTT.